These 6 T cell receptor beta chains were all obtained from the same sample, sequenced in a study of cytomegalovirus exposure and HLA in healthy donors. PCR involved 60 Vbeta and 13 Jbeta primers. TCRdb's copy holds only in-frame clones and misses some; the assay was immunoSEQ multiplex PCR. The top ten hold 3.5% to 4% of the sample, which has 130,000 to 150,000 clones, roughly three quarters seen once. The sample taken for sequencing was PBMCs. These receptors were collected from a man aged 18 to 30 in good health and CMV-seronegative.

There are a few counts of this clone. The CDR3 protein is CASTPSRTGDTEAFF. The CDR3 DNA follows: TGTGCCAGCACCCCTTCTAGGACAGGCGACACTGAAGCTTTCTTT. V is TRBV27 and J is TRBJ1-1, with 7 bases fitting TRBD1. The CDR3 is 15 residues long. Germline V gene lookup returns CDR1 MNHEY and CDR2 SMNVEV (reference sequence). V was clipped by 7 bases and J by 3 bases; unmatched bases: 11.

The V call is TRBV6-1, the J call TRBJ2-5; D is unclear. Germline V gives CDR1 MNHNS, CDR2 SASEGT. V was cut by 4 bases and J by 1 base, with 7 bases left in between. The CDR3 is made up of 13 amino acids. DNA of the CDR3: TGTGCCAGCAGTGGGGCAGTCCAAGAGACCCAGTACTTC. This gives the protein CASSGAVQETQYF.

V is TRBV6-5 and J is TRBJ2-2; weak D call: TRBD2 (6 bases). The CDR3 is made up of 15 amino acids. CDR1 and CDR2 from the germline V gene are MNHEY and SVGAGI. Trimming took 1 base from V and 11 from J, leaving 17 bases between them. Written as DNA, the CDR3 is TGTGCCAGCAGTTACTATCGCATAGGCGGACTAGAGCTGTTTTTT. This translates into CASSYYRIGGLELFF.

The chain links TRBV5-6 to TRBJ1-1, with unresolved D. There are 15 residues in the CDR3. Deletions cut 5 bases from V and 4 bases from J, with 18 bases between. In germline, CDR1 is SGHDT, CDR2 YYEEEE. CDR3 nucleotides: TGTGCCAGCAGGACCTCACCGGGAATATTCACTGAAGCTTTCTTT. Translating it yields CASRTSPGIFTEAFF. The whole variable domain, remainder taken from reference TRBV5-6 and TRBJ1-1, is DAGVTQSPTHLIKTRGQQVTLRCSPKSGHDTVSWYQQALGQGPQFIFQYYEEEERQRGNFPDRFSGHQFPNYSSELNVNALLLGDSALYLCASRTSPGIFTEAFFGQGTRLTVV.

V gene TRBV28 combines with J gene TRBJ1-1, with D perhaps TRBD1 (5 bases). The CDR3 is 18 amino acids. V lost 2 bases and J lost 1, with 20 bases in between. CDR1 is MDHEN, CDR2 SYDVKM, per germline. The CDR3 nucleotides are TGTGCCAGCAGTTTAGCGTTCTCTCAGGGCGAGACGAACACTGAAGCTTTCTTT. It encodes CASSLAFSQGETNTEAFF. Full variable domain (outside the CDR3, taken from reference TRBV28 and TRBJ1-1): DVKVTQSSRYLVKRTGEKVFLECVQDMDHENMFWYRQDPGLGLRLIYFSYDVKMKEKGDIPEGYSVSREKKERFSLILESASTNQTSMYLCASSLAFSQGETNTEAFFGQGTRLTVV.

The chain carries TRBV19 and TRBJ2-1; TRBD1 matches 7 bases. The CDR3 length is 14 residues. Germline CDR1 LNHDA, CDR2 SQIVND (reference sequence). Trimming cost V 6 bases and J 8 bases; bases outside gene matches: 10. The DNA for the CDR3 is TGTGCCAGTAGGGTCACGACAGGGCGGGATGAGCAGTTCTTC. This gives the protein CASRVTTGRDEQFF.